This entry describes one T cell receptor (beta chain). Its antigen is unidentified. Amplification used 52 TRBV primers and 13 TRBJ primers. Libraries were prepared by immunoSEQ multiplex PCR; TCRdb keeps only in-frame clonotypes and omits some of them. The data show 25,000 to 40,000 clones, with about 93% seen just once and 0.75% to 1% held by the top ten. The germline V and J ends were trimmed by 0 bases and 2 bases, with 11 bases remaining between them. Germline CDR1 and CDR2: SGHRS and YFSETQ. This CDR3 comprises 15 residues. A couple of CD3G-deficient patients had more severe autoimmunity; all had some. The source of the sample is a study of regulatory T cells. Study-level results: In CD3G-deficient patients, conventional CD4+ T cells were enriched for hydrophobic CDR3 residues at positions 6 and 7. Regulatory T cells showed the strongest V-J pair restriction and V/J gene skewing among patient repertoires.

The sequencing sample was made of conventional CD4+ T cells sorted from blood. The chain uses TRBV5-1 and TRBJ2-5; no clear D. The receptor was isolated from a child aged 2-9 years with CD3G deficiency. CDR3 amino acids: CASSLGPTTQETQYF. CDR3 nucleotide sequence: TGCGCCAGCAGCTTGGGCCCTACTACACAAGAGACCCAGTACTTC.